The 24 T cell receptor beta chains below were found in one sample sequenced in a study of blood T cell repertoires in COVID-19. The assay was immunoSEQ multiplex PCR, and TCRdb's table has in-frame clones only and misses some. The data contain roughly 410,000 clones, more than 80% of them singletons. Sequencing input: peripheral blood. The receptor source for this set is a man aged 40-50 years with acute or convalescent COVID-19.

The DNA for the CDR3 is TGTGCCTGCGAGGGACTATCCTATCGTGAGCAGTTCTTC. This translates into CACEGLSYREQFF. The chain carries TRBV2 and TRBJ2-1, with TRBD2 matching over 7 bases. The CDR3 sequence is 13 residues long. Germline V CDR1 and CDR2: SNHLY, FYNNEI. The ends lost 11 bases at V and 9 bases at J; junction bases unmatched: 13.

The chain is built from TRBV6-2 or TRBV6-3 and TRBJ2-5, with D possibly matching TRBD2 (6 bases). This CDR3 contains 15 residues. V lost 0 bases and J 0 bases, leaving 8 bases between the germline ends. Looked up from germline, CDR1 is MNHEY and CDR2 is SVGEGT. For the CDR3, the DNA is TGTGCCAGCAGTTACTCGACGGGGGACCAAGAGACCCAGTACTTC. It codes for CASSYSTGDQETQYF.

This clone was seen just once. The chain combines TRBV6-5 with TRBJ1-4; a possible D gene is TRBD1 (5 bases). This CDR3 is 13 amino acids long. Germline V lookup: CDR1 MNHEY, CDR2 SVGAGI. V was pared by 6 bases and J by 6 bases, with 11 bases between. CDR3 protein: CASRDRLYEKLFF. CDR3 bases: TGTGCCAGCAGAGACAGATTATATGAAAAACTGTTTTTT.

V gene TRBV2 combines with J gene TRBJ2-7; no clear D gene. CDR1 and CDR2 (germline): SNHLY, FYNNEI. V was clipped by 6 bases and J by 2 bases, with 14 bases between them. The CDR3 runs 14 residues. The CDR3 is CASRARGSAYEQYF. DNA of the CDR3: TGTGCCAGCAGGGCCCGAGGTTCAGCCTACGAGCAGTACTTC.

The rearrangement uses TRBV6-5 and TRBJ1-4, with 7 bases identical to TRBD1. This CDR3 region has 15 residues. V trimming: 4 bases; J trimming: 0 bases; junction bases outside the gene matches: 2. Looked up from germline, CDR1 is MNHEY and CDR2 is SVGAGI. CDR3 amino acids: CASSSGTATNEKLFF. The CDR3 DNA follows: TGTGCCAGCAGTTCCGGGACAGCAACTAATGAAAAACTGTTTTTT.

This clone was detected a few times. The J gene is TRBJ2-5, the V gene TRBV27; 8 nucleotides match TRBD2. The CDR3 has 14 amino acids. Germline V lookup: CDR1 MNHEY, CDR2 SMNVEV (reference sequence). The ends lost 6 bases at V and 4 bases at J; junction bases unmatched: 7. CDR3 sequence: CASRRGVDGETQYF. In DNA, the CDR3 is TGTGCCAGCAGGCGGGGGGTGGATGGAGAGACCCAGTACTTC.

This clone was seen a few times. This chain connects TRBV2 to TRBJ1-2; D ambiguous. Between the trimmed V and J ends, which lost 6 bases and 5 bases, there was a span of 13 bases. The CDR3 has 13 residues. Germline V lookup: CDR1 SNHLY, CDR2 FYNNEI. The CDR3 spells CASSELDVYGYTF. The CDR3 nucleotides are TGTGCCAGCAGCGAGTTAGATGTTTATGGCTACACCTTC.

The rearrangement uses TRBV12-5 and TRBJ1-5, with D possibly TRBD1 on 6 matching bases. V lost 0 bases, J lost 9 bases, and 9 bases lay in between. There are 13 residues in the CDR3. The germline V gene has CDR1 LGHNT and CDR2 FRNRAP. The CDR3 region has the DNA TGTGCTAGTGGTTTGGTGGGGGCCGGGCCCCAGCATTTT. It codes for CASGLVGAGPQHF.

The rearrangement joins TRBV23-1 to TRBJ2-7; TRBD2 is a possible D gene (5 bases). TRBV23-1 is an ORF, with its function uncertain. The CDR3 length is 16 residues. V was cut by 0 bases and J by 5 bases, with 17 bases left in between. CDR3 bases: TGCGCCAGCAGTCAATCGGAGGATGAAGGTTCCCACGAGCAGTACTTC. This translates into CASSQSEDEGSHEQYF.

The DNA of the CDR3 is TGTGCCAGTAGCGTGGACAGGGGCGTGGGTCAGCCCCAGCATTTT. Residues: CASSVDRGVGQPQHF. The V and J genes are TRBV19 and TRBJ1-5; TRBD1 matches at 9 bases. The CDR3 has 15 residues. The germline gives CDR1 LNHDA, CDR2 SQIVND (reference sequence). Trimming took 6 bases from V and 6 from J; bases not matched to a gene: 9.

The chain has TRBV21-1 and TRBJ1-6; the D call in the table, TRBD1, was not verified against the DNA. TRBV21-1 is described as a pseudogene. The CDR3 is 16 amino acids. The CDR3 loop reads CASRSGQSSYNSPLHF. Written as DNA, the CDR3 is TGTGCCAGCAGAAGTGGACAGAGCTCCTATAATTCACCCCTCCACTTT.

This clone was recorded once. This chain uses TRBV9 with TRBJ2-5; D gene uncertain. Germline V gene sequence: CDR1 SGDLS, CDR2 YYNGEE. The CDR3 contains 15 residues. Trimming cost V 1 base and J 3 bases, with 13 bases left between them. CDR3 loop: CASSVYPDAEETQYF. Written as DNA, the CDR3 is TGTGCCAGCAGCGTATACCCGGATGCGGAAGAGACCCAGTACTTC.

The chain combines TRBV3-1 (or the pseudogene TRBV3-2) with TRBJ2-3; TRBD2 matches 12 bases. J gave up 0 bases and V 4 bases, and 14 bases lay outside the gene matches. The CDR3 contains 20 residues. The germline gives CDR1 LGHDT, CDR2 YNNKEL (reference sequence). The CDR3 here is CASSPHGLAGGWGSTDTQYF. CDR3 DNA: TGTGCCAGCAGCCCTCACGGTCTAGCGGGGGGGTGGGGGAGCACAGATACGCAGTATTTT.

The chain is built from TRBV24-1 and TRBJ2-7; D unresolved. Germline CDR1 KGHDR, CDR2 SFDVKD. The CDR3 length is 13 residues. V lost 0 bases and J 5 bases, leaving 7 bases between the germline ends. The CDR3 nucleotides are TGTGCCACCAGTGATTTGGACCGGGACGAGCAGTACTTC. Amino acids: CATSDLDRDEQYF.

The rearrangement links TRBV28 to TRBJ1-1, with D unresolved. Trimming took 8 bases from V and 6 from J, leaving 19 bases between them. CDR1 is MDHEN and CDR2 is SYDVKM in the germline V gene. The CDR3 is 14 amino acids. The CDR3 coding sequence is TGTGCCAGCGACGAAGGAGTTCTTACCTCTGAAGCTTTCTTT. The encoded protein is CASDEGVLTSEAFF.

This clone turned up a few times. The chain links TRBV14 to TRBJ2-1; 9 bases line up with TRBD2. The CDR3 runs 15 residues. Germline V lookup: CDR1 SGHDN, CDR2 FVKESK. V gave up 3 bases and J gave up 4 bases; unmatched junction bases: 4. The CDR3 nucleotides are TGTGCCAGCAGCCAGACTAGCGGAGCGTACAATGAGCAGTTCTTC. Amino acid sequence: CASSQTSGAYNEQFF.

CDR3 amino acids: CASSHDRQGDRFEKLFF. CDR3 coding DNA: TGTGCCAGCAGCCATGATAGACAGGGGGACCGTTTTGAAAAACTGTTTTTT. The chain is built from TRBV3-1 (or the pseudogene TRBV3-2) and TRBJ1-4; TRBD1 agrees at 9 bases. The CDR3 runs 17 residues. The germline gives CDR1 LGHDT, CDR2 YNNKEL (reference sequence). With V trimmed by 3 bases and J by 7 bases, 12 bases remained unmatched.

This rearrangement joins TRBV27 to TRBJ1-1, with D possibly TRBD1 on 6 matching bases. The V and J ends lost 3 bases and 12 bases respectively, with 20 bases between them. The CDR3 consists of 14 residues. Germline assignment: CDR1 MNHEY and CDR2 SMNVEV (reference sequence). This chain's CDR3 is CASSFKRGAQETFF. DNA for the CDR3: TGTGCCAGCAGTTTTAAGCGGGGGGCGCAGGAAACTTTCTTT.

The chain links TRBV9 to TRBJ2-3; 11 bases match TRBD2. The CDR3 has 18 amino acids. The V and J ends lost 1 base and 0 bases, in that order; junction bases with no gene match: 7. Germline V gives CDR1 SGDLS, CDR2 YYNGEE. The CDR3 DNA follows: TGTGCCAGCAGCGTACTCCTAGCGGGGGGTCTAAGCACAGATACGCAGTATTTT. Protein sequence: CASSVLLAGGLSTDTQYF.

The rearrangement uses TRBV7-3 and TRBJ2-7; D call uncertain. Germline V gives CDR1 SGHTA, CDR2 FQGTGA. The V and J ends lost 5 bases and 2 bases respectively, with 13 bases between them. This CDR3 spans 14 amino acids. The CDR3, as DNA: TGTGCCAGCAGCACATATAAAAGTCCCTACGAGCAGTACTTC. It is translated as CASSTYKSPYEQYF. The full variable domain, with the rest looked up from reference TRBV7-3 and TRBJ2-7, is GAGVSQTPSNKVTEKGKYVELRCDPISGHTALYWYRQSLGQGPEFLIYFQGTGAADDSGLPNDRFFAVRPEGSVSTLKIQRTERGDSAVYLCASSTYKSPYEQYFGPGTRLTVT.

The chain carries TRBV6-2 or TRBV6-3 and TRBJ2-7; 7 nucleotides align to TRBD1. CDR1 and CDR2 (germline): MNHEY, SVGEGT. Trimming cost V 2 bases and J 5 bases; bases outside gene matches: 21. The CDR3 covers 19 residues. The CDR3: CASSYNLHRDRGRPHEQYF. CDR3 nucleotide sequence: TGTGCCAGCAGTTACAATTTACACCGGGACAGAGGTAGACCCCACGAGCAGTACTTC.

The chain recombines TRBV5-5 with TRBJ1-2, with TRBD1 matching 7 bases. Germline trimming cut 6 bases from V and 5 bases from J; bases unmatched to any gene: 13. CDR1 and CDR2 (germline): SGHKS, YYEKEE (reference sequence). This CDR3 spans 15 amino acids. The CDR3 DNA follows: TGTGCCAGCAACATGGGGGCTTCAGGGGGTTATGGCTACACCTTC. It is translated as CASNMGASGGYGYTF.

The chain joins TRBV27 to TRBJ1-3, with 9 bases identical to TRBD1. The V gene's germline CDR1 is MNHEY and CDR2 SMNVEV (reference sequence). CDR3 length: 16 amino acids. The V and J ends lost 4 bases and 2 bases, in that order; junction bases with no gene match: 6. The CDR3 sequence is CASSSGQGLPGNTIYF. CDR3 sequence (DNA): TGTGCCAGCAGTTCGGGACAGGGTCTGCCTGGAAACACCATATATTTT.

The CDR3 nucleotides read TGTGCCAGCAGTCTCATAGCCCCTAGCACAGATACGCAGTATTTT. Its translation is CASSLIAPSTDTQYF. The chain employs TRBV27 and TRBJ2-3; D is undetermined. The CDR3 length is 15 residues. Trimming took 5 bases from V and 0 from J, leaving 12 bases between them. CDR1 and CDR2 (germline): MNHEY, SMNVEV (reference sequence).